The T cell receptor (beta chain) described here comes from a study of identical twins. This CDR3 is 18 amino acids long. V was pared by 5 bases and J by 3 bases, with 15 bases of the junction left unmatched. Germline V gene sequence: CDR1 MDHEN, CDR2 SYDVKM. This clonotype turned up a few times. Via MiXCR, TCRdb re-called the 5' RACE reads, giving one row per CDR3 protein. The sample lists about 660,000 distinct CDR3 sequences, under 9% occurring once. These data also formed part of another study, on yellow fever vaccine responses in identical twins.

Sequenced material: PBMCs. The gene calls are TRBV28 and TRBJ2-1; 8 bases fit TRBD2. The sequence derives from a woman younger than 30 in good health. CDR3 DNA: TGTGCCAGCAGTATTCGAGGCGCTACTAGCGGAAGCTACAATGAGCAGTTCTTC. It codes for CASSIRGATSGSYNEQFF.